Listed here is a single TCR beta chain. Antigen specificity is unknown. A much larger clone lies one base from this, so it may be a read error. Read sequence stops 3 residues before the CDR3 end, and the germline J gene provides the missing end. There are 17 residues in the CDR3. The germline gives CDR1 MNHEY, CDR2 SVGEGT. Trimming cost V 2 bases and J 1 base; bases outside gene matches: 10. This sample was included in a study of T cell clonality in common variable immunodeficiency. General study results and limits: T cell subpopulation sequencing would be needed to explain CVID clonality. Repertoire-complication correlations in CVID were limited by patient heterogeneity.

The assay was immunoSEQ multiplex PCR, and TCRdb's table has in-frame clones only and misses some. This sample has some 80,000 clones, each found more than once. The V and J genes are TRBV6-2 or TRBV6-3 and TRBJ1-1; TRBD1 matches 7 bases. The clonotype comes from a person aged 18 to 69 in good health. The sample was peripheral blood mononuclear cells. The part of the CDR3 DNA that was read is TGTGCCAGCAGTTACCAACTCGTGGGACAGAAGAACACTGAA. Translation gives CASSYQLVGQKNTE. The full CDR3 protein reads CASSYQLVGQKNTEAFF.